This T cell receptor beta chain stems from a study of blood T cell repertoires in COVID-19. Study in general: Researchers got acute and convalescent COVID-19 samples from the United States, Italy and Spain. PBMCs, B-cell-depleted T cells, or T cells were the source of the cDNA or gDNA that made up the material.

Per the authors' pipeline: Amplification from reference gene primers served as the basis for estimated nucleated cell counts. Clones were read by immunoSEQ multiplex PCR, and TCRdb kept only the in-frame ones, dropping some. The V and J calls and the clone size are those of that table, but D and trimming were determined from the DNA. The sample includes hundreds of thousands of clones, around 90% seen only once; the top ten take about 1.8%. The CDR3 covers 16 residues. Germline V gives CDR1 MGHRA, CDR2 YSYEKL. J was trimmed by 1 base and V by 3 bases; bases with no gene match: 8. Study members were between about 18 and 95 years old and lived in 24 US regions.

This chain uses TRBV4-1 with TRBJ2-7, with 8 nucleotides matching TRBD1. Sequencing used PBMCs or T cells enriched from blood (not recorded which). The source of this sequence is a young woman with acute COVID-19. The CDR3 loop reads CASSHLKTGGSYEQYF. In nucleotides, the CDR3 is TGCGCCAGCAGCCACCTAAAAACAGGGGGATCCTACGAGCAGTACTTC.